Listed here are 9 T cell receptor beta chains from one sample, sequenced in a study of T cells in Graves' hyperthyroidism and ophthalmopathy. RNA transcripts gave rise to amplified TCR beta CDR3 regions. The HTBI set primed first-round TCR CDR3 RT-PCR. MiXCR, run by TCRdb on the multiplex PCR reads, gives a single entry per CDR3 protein. The sample consists of approximately 690,000 distinct CDR3 sequences, more than 20% of them appearing once. Sequenced input: blood. These receptors were taken from a man younger than 40 with Graves' ophthalmopathy.

This clonotype was seen only once. This sequence may be a read error, since a much larger clone differs from it by one base. The gene calls are TRBV28 and TRBJ2-7, with TRBD1 as a possible D gene (6 bases). The V gene's germline CDR1 is MDHEN and CDR2 SYDVKM. This CDR3 has 14 amino acids. The CDR3 loop is CASSFLETGYEQCF. In DNA, the CDR3 is TGTGCCAGCAGTTTTCTGGAGACAGGCTACGAGCAGTGCTTC.

The chain has TRBV29-1 and TRBJ2-3; possible D gene TRBD1, 6 bases. Germline V gene data show CDR1 as SQVTM and CDR2 as ANQGSEA. V dropped 5 bases and J dropped 4 bases, with 19 bases sitting between them. CDR3 length equals 15 residues. CDR3 sequence: CSVFSGTSRADTQYF. The CDR3 bases are TGCAGCGTTTTTTCCGGGACATCACGGGCAGATACGCAGTATTTT.

The V call is TRBV19, the J call TRBJ1-2, with D maybe TRBD1 (6 bases). V was trimmed by 10 bases and J by 7 bases, leaving 19 bases between them. The CDR3 runs to 13 residues. Germline V gene sequence: CDR1 LNHDA, CDR2 SQIVND (reference sequence). The CDR3 loop reads CATSDSRRSGYTF. The CDR3, as DNA: TGTGCCACTTCGGACAGCCGACGCTCTGGCTACACCTTC.

This clonotype was detected a few times. J is TRBJ1-5 and V is TRBV20-1; the D gene is possibly TRBD1 (6 bases). The CDR3 sequence is 14 residues long. V was cut by 2 bases and J by 2 bases, with 10 bases left in between. The germline gives CDR1 DFQATT, CDR2 SNEGSKA (reference sequence). Here the CDR3 DNA reads TGCAGTGCTAGACCAGGGGCCGGCAATCAGCCCCAGCATTTT. Translating it yields CSARPGAGNQPQHF.

This rearrangement joins TRBV5-1 to TRBJ2-6, with a tentative D call TRBD1 (6 bases). Germline assignment: CDR1 SGHRS and CDR2 YFSETQ. V lost 4 bases and J 4 bases, leaving 9 bases between the germline ends. There are 14 residues in the CDR3. The CDR3 loop is CASSRTAGANVLTF. The CDR3 DNA follows: TGCGCCAGCAGCCGGACAGCCGGGGCCAACGTCCTGACTTTC.

This clonotype showed up many times. The chain recombines TRBV10-3 with TRBJ1-2; D perhaps matches TRBD1 (6 bases). This CDR3 spans 14 amino acids. Trimming stripped 5 bases from V and 4 bases from J, with 14 bases between. Germline V CDR1 and CDR2: ENHRY, SYGVKD. The CDR3 sequence is CAISPDRNGYGYTF. CDR3 in DNA: TGTGCCATCAGTCCCGACAGGAACGGCTATGGCTACACCTTC.

This clonotype occurred a few times. V is TRBV28 and J is TRBJ1-4; 9 bases map to TRBD1. Germline V lookup: CDR1 MDHEN, CDR2 SYDVKM. CDR3 length equals 15 residues. The trim removed 6 bases at V and 5 bases at J, leaving 7 bases unmatched. CDR3 sequence: CASRPHGTGNEKLFF. CDR3 nucleotides: TGTGCCAGCAGACCCCACGGGACAGGGAATGAAAAACTGTTTTTT.

This clonotype was detected a few times. This sequence joins TRBV2 and TRBJ2-5; 9 bases fit TRBD2. V shed 4 bases, J shed 1 base, and the junction held 13 bases outside the gene matches. This CDR3 is built from 18 residues. In germline, CDR1 is SNHLY, CDR2 FYNNEI. The CDR3 loop reads CASSGGVAGVRGQETQYF. Written as DNA, the CDR3 is TGTGCCAGCAGTGGAGGGGTAGCGGGAGTAAGGGGCCAAGAGACCCAGTACTTC.

The sample holds a few counts of this clonotype. The rearrangement joins TRBV11-3 to TRBJ2-1, with D perhaps given as TRBD1 or TRBD2 (5 bases each). The CDR3 sequence is 15 residues long. V was clipped by 5 bases and J by 6 bases, with 17 bases between them. Looked up from germline, CDR1 is SGHNT and CDR2 is YENEEA. CDR3 residues: CASSLGRARINEQFF. In DNA form, the CDR3 reads TGTGCCAGCAGCCTGGGGCGGGCGAGGATCAATGAGCAGTTCTTC.